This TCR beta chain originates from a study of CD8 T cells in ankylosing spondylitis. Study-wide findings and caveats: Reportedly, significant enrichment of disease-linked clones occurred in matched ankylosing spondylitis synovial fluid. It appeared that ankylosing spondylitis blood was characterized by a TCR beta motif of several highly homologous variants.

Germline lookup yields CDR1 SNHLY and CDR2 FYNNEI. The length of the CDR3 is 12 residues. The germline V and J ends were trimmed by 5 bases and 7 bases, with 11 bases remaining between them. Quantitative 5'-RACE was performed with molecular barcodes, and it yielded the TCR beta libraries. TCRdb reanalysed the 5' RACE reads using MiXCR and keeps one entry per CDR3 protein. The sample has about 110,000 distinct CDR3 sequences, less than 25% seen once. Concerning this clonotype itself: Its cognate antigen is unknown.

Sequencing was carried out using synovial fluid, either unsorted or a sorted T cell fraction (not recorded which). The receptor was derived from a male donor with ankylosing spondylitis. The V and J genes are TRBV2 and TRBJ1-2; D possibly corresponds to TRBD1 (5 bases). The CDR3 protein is CASSMQGFGYTF. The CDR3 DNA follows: TGTGCCAGCAGTATGCAGGGTTTTGGCTACACCTTC.